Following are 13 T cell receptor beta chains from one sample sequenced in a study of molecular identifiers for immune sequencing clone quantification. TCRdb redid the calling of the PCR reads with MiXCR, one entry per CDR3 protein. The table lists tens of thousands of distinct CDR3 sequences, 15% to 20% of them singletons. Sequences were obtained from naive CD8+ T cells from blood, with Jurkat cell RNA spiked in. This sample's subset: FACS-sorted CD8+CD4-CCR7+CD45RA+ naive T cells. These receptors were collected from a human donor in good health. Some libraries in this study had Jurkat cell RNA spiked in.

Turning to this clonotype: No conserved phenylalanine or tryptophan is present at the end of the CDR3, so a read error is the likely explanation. CDR3 bases: TGCGCCAGCAGCCAACCTCTCGGGTTTAGGGAGCAGTACATC. Its translation: CASSQPLGFREQYI. The chain joins TRBV4-1 to TRBJ2-7; no clear D. This CDR3 is 14 amino acids long. V lost 2 bases and J lost 7, with 15 bases in between. From germline, CDR1 is MGHRA and CDR2 YSYEKL.

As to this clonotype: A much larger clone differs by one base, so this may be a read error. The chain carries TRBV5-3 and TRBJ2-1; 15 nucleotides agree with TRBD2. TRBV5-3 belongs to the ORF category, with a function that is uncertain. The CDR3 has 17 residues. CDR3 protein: CASRSPGLAGGYSEQFF. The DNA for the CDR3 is TGTGCCAGCAGGTCGCCGGGACTAGCGGGAGGATACAGTGAGCAGTTCTTC.

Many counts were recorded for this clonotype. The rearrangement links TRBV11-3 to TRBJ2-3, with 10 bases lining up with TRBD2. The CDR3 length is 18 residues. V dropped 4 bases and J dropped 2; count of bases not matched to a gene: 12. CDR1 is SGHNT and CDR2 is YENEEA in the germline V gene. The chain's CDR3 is CASSSETSGPKPTDTQYF. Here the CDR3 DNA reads TGTGCCAGCAGCTCGGAGACTAGCGGGCCAAAGCCCACAGATACGCAGTATTTT.

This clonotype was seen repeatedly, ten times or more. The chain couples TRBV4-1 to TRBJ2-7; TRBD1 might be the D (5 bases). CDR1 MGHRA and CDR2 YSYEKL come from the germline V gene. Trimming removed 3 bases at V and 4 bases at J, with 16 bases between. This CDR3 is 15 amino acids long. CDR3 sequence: CASSHRMSQGYEQYF. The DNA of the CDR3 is TGCGCCAGCAGCCACAGAATGAGCCAGGGATACGAGCAGTACTTC.

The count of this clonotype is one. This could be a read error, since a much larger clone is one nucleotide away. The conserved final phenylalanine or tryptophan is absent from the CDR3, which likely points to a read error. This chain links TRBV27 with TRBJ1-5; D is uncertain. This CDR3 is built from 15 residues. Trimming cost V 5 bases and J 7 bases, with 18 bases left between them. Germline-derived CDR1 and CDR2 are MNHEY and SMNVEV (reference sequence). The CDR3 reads CASSQEGRHDQPQHS. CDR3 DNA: TGTGCCAGCAGTCAGGAGGGAAGACATGACCAGCCCCAGCATTCT.

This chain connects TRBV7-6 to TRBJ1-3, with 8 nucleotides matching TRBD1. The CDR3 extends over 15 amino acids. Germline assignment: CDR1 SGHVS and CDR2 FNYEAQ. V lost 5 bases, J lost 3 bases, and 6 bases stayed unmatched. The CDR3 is CASSTTGQGGNTIYF. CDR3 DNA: TGTGCCAGCAGCACCACAGGACAGGGTGGAAACACCATATATTTT.

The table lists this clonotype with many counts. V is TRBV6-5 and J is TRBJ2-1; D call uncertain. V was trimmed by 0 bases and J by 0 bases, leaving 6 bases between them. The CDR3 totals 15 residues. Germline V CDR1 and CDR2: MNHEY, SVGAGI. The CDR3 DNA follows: TGTGCCAGCAGTTACTCTCTAAGCTCCTACAATGAGCAGTTCTTC. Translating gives CASSYSLSSYNEQFF.

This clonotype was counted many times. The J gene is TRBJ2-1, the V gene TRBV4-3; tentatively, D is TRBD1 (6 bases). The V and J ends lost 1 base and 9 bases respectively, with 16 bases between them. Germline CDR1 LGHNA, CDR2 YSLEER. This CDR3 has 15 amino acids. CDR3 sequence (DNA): TGCGCCAGCAGCCAAGTCGCAGGGGTAGGTTCTGAGCAGTTCTTC. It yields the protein CASSQVAGVGSEQFF.

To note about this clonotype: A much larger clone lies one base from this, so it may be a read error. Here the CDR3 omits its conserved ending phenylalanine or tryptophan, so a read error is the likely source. Here the CDR3 DNA reads TGTGCCAGCAGCCCTGGGACTAGTAAGAACATTCAGTACTCC. Protein sequence: CASSPGTSKNIQYS. The chain uses TRBV11-3 and TRBJ2-4; 8 bases fit TRBD2. The CDR3 totals 14 residues. The germline V gene encodes CDR1 SGHNT and CDR2 YENEEA. V shed 5 bases and J 7 bases; nucleotides not matched to a gene: 7.

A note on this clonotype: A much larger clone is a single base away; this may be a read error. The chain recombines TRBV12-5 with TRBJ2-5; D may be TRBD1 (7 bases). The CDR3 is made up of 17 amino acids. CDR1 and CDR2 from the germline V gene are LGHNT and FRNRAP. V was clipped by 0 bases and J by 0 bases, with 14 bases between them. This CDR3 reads CASGLVRAGGYQETQYF. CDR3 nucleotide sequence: TGTGCTAGTGGTTTGGTCCGGGCAGGGGGGTACCAAGAGACCCAGTACTTC.

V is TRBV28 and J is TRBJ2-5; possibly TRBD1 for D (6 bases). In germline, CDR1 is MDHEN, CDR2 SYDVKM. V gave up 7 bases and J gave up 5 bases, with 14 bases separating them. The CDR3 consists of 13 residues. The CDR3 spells CASTRDNRETQYF. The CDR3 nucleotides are TGTGCCAGCACCCGGGACAATAGGGAGACCCAGTACTTC.

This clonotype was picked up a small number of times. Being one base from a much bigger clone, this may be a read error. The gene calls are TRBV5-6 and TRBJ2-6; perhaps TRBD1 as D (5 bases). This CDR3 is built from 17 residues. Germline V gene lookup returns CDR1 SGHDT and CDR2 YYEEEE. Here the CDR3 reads CASSLVRRFSGADVLTF. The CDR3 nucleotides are TGTGCCAGCAGCTTGGTTCGCCGCTTCTCTGGGGCCGACGTCCTGACTTTC.

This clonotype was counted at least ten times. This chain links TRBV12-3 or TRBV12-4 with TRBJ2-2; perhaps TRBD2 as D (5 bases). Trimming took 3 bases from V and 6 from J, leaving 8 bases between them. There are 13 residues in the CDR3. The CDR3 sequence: CASSLRVSGELFF. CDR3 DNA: TGTGCCAGCAGTTTGAGGGTTTCCGGGGAGCTGTTTTTT.